Below, 14 T cell receptor beta chains from the same sample are listed, as sequenced in a study of blood T cell repertoires in COVID-19. TCRdb's copy holds only in-frame clones and misses some; the assay was immunoSEQ multiplex PCR. Here the sample spans 300,000 to 350,000 clones, roughly 89% being singletons. Sequencing was done on a sample of peripheral blood. The receptors were sampled from a woman aged 40 to 50 with COVID-19, enrolled during active disease.

The genes are TRBV9 and TRBJ2-1; TRBD2 agrees at 11 bases. The junction had 4 bases not matched to a gene; V was cut back by 0 bases and J by 5 bases. This CDR3 spans 16 amino acids. CDR1 and CDR2 (germline): SGDLS, YYNGEE. The CDR3 nucleotides are TGTGCCAGCAGCGTAGGAATAGCGGGAGGGAACAATGAGCAGTTCTTC. Protein product: CASSVGIAGGNNEQFF.

This clone turned up a few times. J is TRBJ1-6 and V is TRBV5-1; D is undetermined. The germline V gene encodes CDR1 SGHRS and CDR2 YFSETQ. V lost 3 bases to trimming and J lost 8 bases, with 12 bases between them. The CDR3 runs 14 residues. The CDR3 nucleotides are TGCGCCAGCAGCTGGCAAGAGGGATATTCACCCCTCCACTTT. Its translation is CASSWQEGYSPLHF.

The chain uses TRBV24-1 and TRBJ2-2; a possible D gene is TRBD1 (6 bases). The V end lost 4 bases, the J end lost 3 bases, and 20 bases lay between the germline ends. Per the germline V gene, CDR1 is KGHDR and CDR2 is SFDVKD. The CDR3 is 18 residues long. The CDR3 here is CATSDLKAGEYYTGELFF. Here the CDR3 DNA reads TGTGCCACCAGTGACCTTAAAGCAGGGGAATACTACACCGGGGAGCTGTTTTTT.

This chain joins TRBV7-2 and TRBJ1-1, with 7 bases fitting TRBD1. Germline loops: CDR1 SGHTA, CDR2 FQGNSA. The CDR3 sequence is 16 residues long. With 0 bases clipped from V and 4 bases from J, the junction kept 8 bases outside the gene matches. CDR3 sequence: CASSLAGRGFGTEAFF. The CDR3 DNA is TGTGCCAGCAGCTTAGCGGGCAGGGGGTTTGGCACTGAAGCTTTCTTT.

The rearrangement uses TRBV5-4 and TRBJ1-1, with 7 nucleotides matching TRBD1. Germline V CDR1 and CDR2: SGHNT, YYREEE (reference sequence). The trim removed 4 bases at V and 4 bases at J, leaving 10 bases unmatched. There are 15 residues in the CDR3. For the CDR3, the DNA is TGTGCCAGCAGCCCAAGGGACAGATTCTCCACTGAAGCTTTCTTT. Residues: CASSPRDRFSTEAFF.

The chain employs TRBV5-6 and TRBJ2-1, with D possibly TRBD2 on 5 matching bases. V shed 0 bases and J shed 9 bases, with 13 bases lying between them. Germline V gene sequence: CDR1 SGHDT, CDR2 YYEEEE. The CDR3 sequence is 14 residues long. The CDR3 bases are TGTGCCAGCAGCTTGGCGTTGAGGAGCGGTGAGCAGTTCTTC. It encodes CASSLALRSGEQFF.

The V and J genes are TRBV27 and TRBJ1-3, with D unresolved. V was clipped by 6 bases and J by 0 bases, with 9 bases between them. The CDR3 has 14 residues. Germline V gene data show CDR1 as MNHEY and CDR2 as SMNVEV (reference sequence). The CDR3 nucleotides are TGTGCCAGCAGAATAACTTACTCTGGAAACACCATATATTTT. It yields the protein CASRITYSGNTIYF.

The V call is TRBV5-6, the J call TRBJ2-7, with 10 bases matching TRBD2. The CDR3 has 16 residues. The V gene end was trimmed by 1 base and the J gene end by 7 bases; junction bases not matched to a gene: 11. CDR1 SGHDT and CDR2 YYEEEE come from the germline V gene. The CDR3 region is CASSLKGSGGSREQYF. The DNA of the CDR3 is TGTGCCAGCAGCTTGAAAGGTAGCGGGGGGTCTAGGGAGCAGTACTTC.

The chain uses TRBV4-2 and TRBJ1-1; no clear D. V gave up 2 bases and J gave up 3 bases, with 7 bases separating them. The CDR3 consists of 13 residues. CDR1 and CDR2 from the germline V gene are LGHNA and YNFKEQ. Here the CDR3 reads CASSQQSDTEAFF. The DNA of the CDR3 is TGTGCCAGCAGCCAACAATCAGACACTGAAGCTTTCTTT.

The chain couples TRBV5-1 to TRBJ2-5, with a possible D match to TRBD1 (6 bases). The CDR3 extends over 15 amino acids. V was pared by 2 bases and J by 2 bases, with 13 bases between. Germline CDR1 is SGHRS and CDR2 is YFSETQ. The CDR3 nucleotides are TGCGCCAGCAGCTTTCTTGGGACAAATCAAGAGACCCAGTACTTC. Translating gives CASSFLGTNQETQYF.

This clone appeared a few times. The rearrangement links TRBV27 to TRBJ2-7; 7 bases are a match to TRBD1. Germline V gene data show CDR1 as MNHEY and CDR2 as SMNVEV (reference sequence). Germline trimming cut 4 bases from V and 2 bases from J; bases unmatched to any gene: 5. The CDR3 extends over 14 amino acids. CDR3 amino acids: CASSSQGWTYEQYF. As DNA, the CDR3 is TGTGCCAGCAGTTCACAGGGGTGGACCTACGAGCAGTACTTC.

The V gene is TRBV15, the J gene TRBJ2-5; 13 bases align to TRBD2. This CDR3 has 16 residues. Losses at the gene ends were 5 bases for V and 5 bases for J; bases not matched to a gene: 8. Germline CDR1 is LNHNV and CDR2 is YYDKDF (reference sequence). In nucleotides, the CDR3 is TGTGCCACCAGCGGAGGGAGGACTAGCGGGAGTGAGACCCAGTACTTC. Protein: CATSGGRTSGSETQYF.

The chain uses TRBV4-2 and TRBJ2-1; TRBD2 matches at 8 bases. This CDR3 is built from 15 residues. Trimming removed 0 bases from V and 6 bases from J; junction bases left unmatched: 4. CDR1 is LGHNA and CDR2 is YNFKEQ in the germline V gene. The CDR3 DNA reads TGTGCCAGCAGCCAAGACGGGAGGGGGGGCAATGAGCAGTTCTTC. Translated: CASSQDGRGGNEQFF.

The genes are TRBV15 and TRBJ1-2; D call uncertain. Germline assignment: CDR1 LNHNV and CDR2 YYDKDF (reference sequence). CDR3 length equals 15 residues. The V and J ends lost 0 bases and 4 bases respectively, with 12 bases between them. The CDR3 nucleotides are TGTGCCACCAGCAGAGATCGACTCCCTGCCTATGGCTACACCTTC. As protein: CATSRDRLPAYGYTF.